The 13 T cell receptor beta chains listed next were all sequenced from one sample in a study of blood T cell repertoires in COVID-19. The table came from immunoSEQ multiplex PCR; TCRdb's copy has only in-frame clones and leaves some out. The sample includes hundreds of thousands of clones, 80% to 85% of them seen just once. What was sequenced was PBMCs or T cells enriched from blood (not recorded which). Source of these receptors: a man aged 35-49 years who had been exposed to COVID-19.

CDR3 nucleotide sequence: TGCGCCAGCAGTGATGGTATGAAGCGGGAGCCCTACGAGCAGTACTTC. Its protein product is CASSDGMKREPYEQYF. The chain carries TRBV10-2 and TRBJ2-7, with TRBD2 matching over 8 bases. V trimming: 3 bases; J trimming: 2 bases; junction bases outside the gene matches: 9. This CDR3 region has 16 residues. Germline V CDR1 and CDR2: WSHSY, SAAADI.

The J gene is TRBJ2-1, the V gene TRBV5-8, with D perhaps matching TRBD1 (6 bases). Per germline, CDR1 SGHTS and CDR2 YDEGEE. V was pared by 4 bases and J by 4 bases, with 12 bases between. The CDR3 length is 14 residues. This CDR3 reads CASSPWTEYNEQFF. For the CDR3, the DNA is TGTGCCAGCAGCCCCTGGACAGAATACAATGAGCAGTTCTTC.

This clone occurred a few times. The CDR3 spells CASSTGGRSGELFF. CDR3 DNA sequence: TGCGCCAGCAGCACCGGGGGTCGATCAGGGGAGCTGTTTTTT. This sequence joins TRBV5-1 and TRBJ2-2, with D possibly TRBD2 on 6 matching bases. CDR1 is SGHRS, CDR2 YFSETQ, per germline. There are 14 residues in the CDR3. Trimming removed 4 bases at V and 8 bases at J, with 15 bases between.

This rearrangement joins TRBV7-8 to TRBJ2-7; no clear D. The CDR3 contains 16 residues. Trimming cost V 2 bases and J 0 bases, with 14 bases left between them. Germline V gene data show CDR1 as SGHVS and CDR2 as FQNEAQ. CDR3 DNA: TGTGCCAGCAGCTTAACCCTGGAGTTAAGCTCCTACGAGCAGTACTTC. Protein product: CASSLTLELSSYEQYF.

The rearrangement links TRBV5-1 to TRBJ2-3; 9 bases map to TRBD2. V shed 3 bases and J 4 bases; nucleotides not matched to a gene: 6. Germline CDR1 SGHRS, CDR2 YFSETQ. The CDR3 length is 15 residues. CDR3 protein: CASSSRASGADTQYF. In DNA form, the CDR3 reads TGCGCCAGCAGCTCCCGGGCTAGCGGGGCAGATACGCAGTATTTT.

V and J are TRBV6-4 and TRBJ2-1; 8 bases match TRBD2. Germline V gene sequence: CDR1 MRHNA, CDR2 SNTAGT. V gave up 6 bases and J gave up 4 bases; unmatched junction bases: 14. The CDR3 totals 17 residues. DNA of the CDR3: TGTGCCAGCAGGGAGTTAGCGGGGCGAGAATCATACAATGAGCAGTTCTTC. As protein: CASRELAGRESYNEQFF.

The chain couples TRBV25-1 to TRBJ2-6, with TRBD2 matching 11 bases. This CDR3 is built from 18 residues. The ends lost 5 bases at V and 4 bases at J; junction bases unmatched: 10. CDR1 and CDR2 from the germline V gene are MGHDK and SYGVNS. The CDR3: CASSPYSGRARGANVLTF. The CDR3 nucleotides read TGTGCCAGCAGTCCCTATAGCGGGAGGGCAAGGGGGGCCAACGTCCTGACTTTC.

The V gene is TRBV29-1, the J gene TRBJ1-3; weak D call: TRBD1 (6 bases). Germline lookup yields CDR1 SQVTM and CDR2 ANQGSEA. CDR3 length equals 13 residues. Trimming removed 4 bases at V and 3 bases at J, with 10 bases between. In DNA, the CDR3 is TGCAGCGTTGCTGGGACACTTGGAAACACCATATATTTT. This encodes CSVAGTLGNTIYF.

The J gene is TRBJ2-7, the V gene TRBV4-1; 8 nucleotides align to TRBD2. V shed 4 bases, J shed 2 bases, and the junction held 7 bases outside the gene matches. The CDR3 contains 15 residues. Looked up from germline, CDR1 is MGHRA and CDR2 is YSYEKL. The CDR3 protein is CASSPTGGGTYEQYF. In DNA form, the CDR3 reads TGCGCCAGCAGCCCGACCGGGGGGGGGACCTACGAGCAGTACTTC.

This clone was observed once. The CDR3 coding sequence is TGCGCCAGCAGCTTTGGTCGGGTAGGGGGAGTGGACGAGCAGTACTTC. Translating it yields CASSFGRVGGVDEQYF. J is TRBJ2-7 and V is TRBV5-1; perhaps TRBD1 as D (6 bases). CDR1 SGHRS and CDR2 YFSETQ come from the germline V gene. The CDR3 is 16 residues long. Trimming removed 2 bases from V and 5 bases from J, with 20 bases in between.

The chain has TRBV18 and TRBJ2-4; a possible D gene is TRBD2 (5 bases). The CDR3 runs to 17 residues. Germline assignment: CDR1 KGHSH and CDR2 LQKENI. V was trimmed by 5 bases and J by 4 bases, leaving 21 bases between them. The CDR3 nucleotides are TGTGCCAGCTCATCATACTTCGGGGTGGATGTAAAAAACATTCAGTACTTC. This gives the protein CASSSYFGVDVKNIQYF.

The CDR3 DNA is TGTGCCAGCAGCAAAGAATCGGGGGTTGCTAACACCGGGGAGCTGTTTTTT. Translated, it gives CASSKESGVANTGELFF. This sequence joins TRBV21-1 and TRBJ2-2; no DNA check was done on the table's D call, TRBD2. TRBV21-1 is termed a pseudogene. The CDR3 totals 17 residues.

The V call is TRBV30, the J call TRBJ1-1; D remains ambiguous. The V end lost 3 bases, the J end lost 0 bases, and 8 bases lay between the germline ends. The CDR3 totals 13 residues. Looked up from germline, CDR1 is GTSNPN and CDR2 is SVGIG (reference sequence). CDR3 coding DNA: TGTGCCTGGAGGGTAACAGTGAACACTGAAGCTTTCTTT. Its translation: CAWRVTVNTEAFF.